This T cell receptor (beta chain) was captured by sequencing in a study of cytomegalovirus exposure and HLA in healthy donors (dated by TCRdb to the late 2010s). For the wider study: An earlier analysis of 587 of the donors reported about 250 Gb of sequence data and some 120 million unique TCR beta sequences from 150 million to 200 million T cells. A later genetic analysis took genome-wide SNP genotypes for 398 of the 666 donors and used that subset as a discovery cohort. The study aimed to test whether cataloging public T cell receptors could reveal signatures of past pathogen exposure. The number of donors typed differed by locus, with 629-630 for A, B, C, DRB1 and DQB1, more than 500 for DQA1, over 600 for DPA1, and around 460 for DPB1. Along with the roughly 710-subject first cohort, a separate validation cohort of about 110 different subjects was used. Rather than using new phenotypic data, the later analysis identified candidate immune exposures from TCR beta sequences and from how often those sequences occurred across donors. All discovery cohort repertoires had been generated using a single sequencing platform. Across approximately 400 genotyped donors of the cohort, an average of roughly 230,000 unique TCR beta nucleotide sequences per donor were sequenced, and roughly 17% of those sequences were non-productive. HLA typing covered class I and class II loci at four-digit resolution. The study used immunosequencing to profile the T cell repertoires of several hundred subjects and linked those repertoires to cytomegalovirus serostatus. A later analysis re-examined previously published TCR beta repertoires from more than 600 donors and added high-resolution HLA genotyping to investigate patterns of TCR occurrence. The genetic ancestry cluster associated with self-reported Caucasian donors included roughly four fifths of the 300 to 450 genotyped donors. High-throughput TCR immunosequencing, statistical association of individual TCRs with disease status, and machine learning were combined to predict cytomegalovirus infection status. An early release that covered approximately 600 HLA-typed donors contained approximately 300 gigabases of sequencing data and about 93 million unique TCR sequences. In an earlier analysis of 550 to 700 of the donors, high-throughput TCR beta sequencing was used to judge whether each TCR beta V gene segment behaved as functional or pseudogenic. Four to six DR-DQ haplotypes were handled as single units for association and clustering, since linkage in the cohort was strong. Donor age, sex, ethnicity and CMV serostatus were compiled together with the repertoire data.

The germline V gene (reference sequence) sets CDR1 to LNHDA and CDR2 to SQIVND. Spanning cysteine to phenylalanine, the CDR3 consists of 15 amino acids. CDR3 DNA only is kept here, 45 bases in frame from base 1. The junction shows trimming of 2 bases on V and 4 bases on J, plus 12 bases between the germline ends. Study-wide findings and limitations: In vitro tests confirmed that three of the cytomegalovirus-associated TCR beta chains recognize cytomegalovirus antigens. A later analysis found that TCR association rates varied across HLA loci, with DRB1 alleles showing the most associated TCRs and HLA-C alleles the fewest. Because counts were too low, 15 to 20 rarely observed V segments, including chromosome 9 orphons, were excluded from the earlier analysis of some 540 of the donors. Correlated functional status among segregating V segments might be attributable to linkage disequilibrium, but an unknown experimental factor could not be ruled out. At a false discovery rate of 0.05, a later analysis linked some 17,000 TCR beta sequences to specific HLA alleles. Because HLA typing was unavailable for some donors at each locus, only the typed subset was used in association tests. The only immune exposure information available for the cohort was CMV serostatus. According to a later analysis, most CMV-associated TCR beta chains appeared to be HLA-restricted, and the HLA associations seemed to be driven largely by CMV exposure. The study listed over 150 TCR beta chains as associated with cytomegalovirus. In an earlier analysis of 587 of the donors, most TCR beta V segments appeared in productive rearrangements about 90% or about 30% of the time, broadly matching IMGT annotations. A further reported finding was that TCR beta sequences accurately predicted the HLA-A and HLA-B alleles for most subjects in the first cohort. When HLA alleles, especially DR and DQ, strongly co-occurred, TCR associations were difficult to assign to individual alleles. It was suggested by the authors that the approach could potentially be generalized to other disease states and immunological phenotypes. An association between a missense DCLRE1C variant and V-gene and J-gene trimming of TCR beta chains was found in a later genetic analysis and replicated in an independent cohort. Because the 87-base-pair reads could not distinguish some IMGT-functional V segments, including TRBV6-2 and TRBV6-3, those segments were excluded. Most TCR sequences were seen in very few donors, while some public TCRs were found in many individuals. A group of highly shared sequence variants was considered likely to be a technical artifact of the sequencing pipeline. A later genetic analysis reported fewer N-insertions in productive TCRs among donors in an Asian-associated ancestry cluster than the roughly 620-donor mean. This cohort had only TCR beta chains sequenced, and the lack of alpha or paired-chain data limited which features could be detected. Presence/absence analyses assumed roughly uniform sequencing depth across donors, an assumption that may not hold. In a later analysis, HLA-associated TCR beta chains were found to be more clonally expanded and to have lower generation probabilities than equally common non-associated chains. The classifier was reported to diagnose cytomegalovirus status with high specificity and sensitivity in both the original cohort and the validation cohort. A later analysis reported that several top co-occurrence clusters appeared linked to parvovirus B19, influenza, CMV and Epstein-Barr virus.

Library preparation was by the immunoSEQ multiplex PCR assay. For the multiplex PCR, a mixture combining 60 forward primers for TCR Vbeta segments and 13 reverse primers for TCR Jbeta segments was used. The CDR3 region of rearranged TCR beta genes was amplified from genomic DNA with a multiplex PCR assay. The amplified TCR beta libraries were sequenced on the Illumina HiSeq System as 87-base-pair reads. As for the authors' bioinformatics: A later analysis tallied around 87 million unique TCR beta chains across the approximately 670 repertoires, and approximately 12 million of those chains were shared by two or more donors. A nearest-neighbor algorithm error-corrected the raw reads and collapsed the reads into unique sequences, merging closely related sequences to remove PCR and sequencing errors. To assign V, D and J gene segments, CDR3 sequences were aligned to IMGT reference sequences. For a sequence to be retained, at least a six-nucleotide match to both a V gene segment and a J gene segment was required. A rearrangement was called productive if the CDR3 had no stop codons and remained in frame with V and J, and every other rearrangement was called non-productive. Following IMGT convention, CDR3 was defined as the stretch from the second conserved V-encoded cysteine to the conserved J-encoded phenylalanine. The earlier analysis of about 610 of the donors excluded sequences that lacked an unambiguous match to a single V gene segment. An earlier analysis of 450 to 650 of the donors called V segments functional above 56.7% productive rearrangements and segregating when the between-donor standard deviation exceeded 5%. A statistical classification framework was built to diagnose cytomegalovirus status from the catalog of TCR beta chain sequences. In a later analysis, V and J genes were assigned by comparing TCR nucleotide sequences against IMGT/GENE-DB human TR gene sequences. Using the TCRdist pipeline, a later analysis assigned CDR3 sequences along with most-parsimonious VDJ recombination scenarios. In a later analysis, each TCR beta chain was defined by its CDR3 amino acid sequence together with its V-gene family, and reads lacking a unique V-gene family were excluded. As a way to deal with suspected cross-contamination and a sequencing artifact, a later analysis dropped hundreds of nucleotide sequences that were highly shared and had low generation probability. For each public chain, a later analysis derived a clonal expansion index from normalized ranks of inferred template counts within each repertoire. A later analysis computed generation probabilities with a VDJ recombination model fitted to out-of-frame rearrangements, and checked the results against IGoR. In a later analysis, hypergeometric tests were used to score TCR-TCR, TCR-HLA and TCR-CMV co-occurrence, with a repertoire-size bias correction applied to TCR pairs. A later analysis estimated false discovery rates by permuting HLA or CMV assignments 20 times. In a later analysis, co-occurring TCRs were grouped using DBSCAN, and TCRdist sequence similarity was added for clustering within HLA-allele-positive subsets. Co-occurrence clustering excluded repertoires with fewer than 30,000 or more than 120,000 public chains, plus five with anomalous nucleotide sharing. TCRdb holds this immuneACCESS table with in-frame rearrangements only. Some clones are missing; in checked studies, unresolved V genes explain under half, and the rest has no known cause. Clone size and V and J calls were adopted from that table, with D and trimming inferred from the DNA. This sample has 150,000 to 200,000 clones in its table, and around 79% of those were observed once. Approximately 1.4% of the sample lies in the top ten.

The cohort consisted of 666 healthy bone marrow donors. At the time of sampling, all cohort members were nominally healthy, though unrecorded immune exposures were likely present. The donor was CMV seronegative and belonged to the group of 350 or so seronegative cohort members. A peripheral blood sample was provided by each donor, and peripheral blood mononuclear cells were used for TCR beta sequencing. The Qiagen DNeasy Blood Extraction Kit was used to extract genomic DNA from the blood cell samples. Notes on this clone: Its antigen specificity is not known. It has no much larger one-base neighbor in the sample; base qualities were not kept.

Sequencing was done on a sample of PBMCs. The clonotype comes from a woman aged 45-65 years in good health and CMV-seronegative. The V and J segments used are TRBV19 and TRBJ1-5; the D gene lacks a confident call. CDR3 region: CASSIWQVPNQPQHF. The sequenced DNA is TGTGCCAGTAGTATATGGCAGGTCCCTAATCAGCCCCAGCATTTT.